This section outlines one T cell receptor beta chain sequence together with its context. Its antigen remains unknown. The source of the sample is a study of cytomegalovirus exposure and HLA in healthy donors. The wider study: There were just under 400 genotyped donors. Of these, roughly 82% fell in the genetic ancestry cluster associated with self-reported Caucasian donors. Study-wide results and limits: Association of 16,951 TCR beta sequences with HLA alleles was found at 0.05 false discovery rate in a later analysis. Rare TCR sequences predominated, though certain public TCRs were found in many donors.

It was with 60 Vbeta and 13 Jbeta primers that the PCR ran. Sequenced by immunoSEQ multiplex PCR; TCRdb stores in-frame clones only, minus some. This table has roughly 150,000 clones, roughly 74% appearing once. V lost 6 bases, J lost 2 bases, and 5 bases lay in between. Germline-derived CDR1 and CDR2 are SNHLY and FYNNEI. CDR3 size: 11 residues. The clonotype comes from a man aged 18-30 years in good health and CMV-seropositive. The rearrangement links TRBV2 to TRBJ2-7; unclear D gene. Sequencing was performed on PBMCs. The CDR3 nucleotides are TGTGCCAGCAGCCCAGCCTACGAGCAGTACTTC. As protein: CASSPAYEQYF.